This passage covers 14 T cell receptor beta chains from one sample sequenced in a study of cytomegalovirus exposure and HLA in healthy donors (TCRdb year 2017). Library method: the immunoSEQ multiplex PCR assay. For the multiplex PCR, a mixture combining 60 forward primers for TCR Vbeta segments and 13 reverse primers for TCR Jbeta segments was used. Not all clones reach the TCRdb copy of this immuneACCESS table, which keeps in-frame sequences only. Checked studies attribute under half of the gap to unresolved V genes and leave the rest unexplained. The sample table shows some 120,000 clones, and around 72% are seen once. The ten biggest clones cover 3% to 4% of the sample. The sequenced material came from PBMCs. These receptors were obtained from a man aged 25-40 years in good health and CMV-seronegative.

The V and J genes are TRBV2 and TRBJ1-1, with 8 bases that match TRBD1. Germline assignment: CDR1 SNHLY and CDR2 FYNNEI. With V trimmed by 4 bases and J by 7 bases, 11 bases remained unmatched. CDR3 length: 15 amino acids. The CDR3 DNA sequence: TGTGCCAGCAGTGGTGGACAGGGATATTCGGTTGAAGCTTTCTTT. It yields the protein CASSGGQGYSVEAFF.

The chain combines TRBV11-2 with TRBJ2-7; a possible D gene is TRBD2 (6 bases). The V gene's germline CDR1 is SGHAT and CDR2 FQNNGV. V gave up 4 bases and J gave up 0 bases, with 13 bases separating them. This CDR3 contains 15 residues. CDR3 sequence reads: CASSSRRDPSYEQYF. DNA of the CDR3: TGTGCCAGCAGCTCCCGGAGGGACCCCTCCTACGAGCAGTACTTC.

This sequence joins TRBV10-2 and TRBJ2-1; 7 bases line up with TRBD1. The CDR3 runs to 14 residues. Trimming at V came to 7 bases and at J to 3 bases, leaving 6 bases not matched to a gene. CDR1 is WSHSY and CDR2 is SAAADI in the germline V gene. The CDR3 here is CASMGRGFYNEQFF. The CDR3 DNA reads TGCGCCAGCATGGGCAGGGGGTTCTACAATGAGCAGTTCTTC.

The CDR3 DNA reads TGTGCCATCAGTGTTGACAGGGCGGGGGGTGGCTACACCTTC. Protein: CAISVDRAGGGYTF. The chain has TRBV10-3 and TRBJ1-2; 7 positions agree with TRBD1. In germline, CDR1 is ENHRY, CDR2 SYGVKD. V trimming: 4 bases; J trimming: 7 bases; junction bases outside the gene matches: 9. CDR3 size: 14 residues.

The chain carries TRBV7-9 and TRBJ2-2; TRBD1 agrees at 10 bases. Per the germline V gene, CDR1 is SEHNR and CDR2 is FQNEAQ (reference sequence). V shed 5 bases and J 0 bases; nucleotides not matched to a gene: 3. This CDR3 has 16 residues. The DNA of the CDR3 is TGTGCCAGCAGCCGGGACAGGGGCGCGAACACCGGGGAGCTGTTTTTT. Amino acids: CASSRDRGANTGELFF.

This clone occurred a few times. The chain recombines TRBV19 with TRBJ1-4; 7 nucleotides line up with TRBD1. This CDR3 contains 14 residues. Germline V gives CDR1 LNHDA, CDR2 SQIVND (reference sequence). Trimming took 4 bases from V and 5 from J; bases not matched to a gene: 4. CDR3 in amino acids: CASSKPGGNEKLFF. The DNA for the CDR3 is TGTGCCAGTAGTAAGCCAGGGGGGAATGAAAAACTGTTTTTT. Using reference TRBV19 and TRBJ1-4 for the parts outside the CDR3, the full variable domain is DGGITQSPKYLFRKEGQNVTLSCEQNLNHDAMYWYRQDPGQGLRLIYYSQIVNDFQKGDIAEGYSVSREKKESFPLTVTSAQKNPTAFYLCASSKPGGNEKLFFGSGTQLSVL.

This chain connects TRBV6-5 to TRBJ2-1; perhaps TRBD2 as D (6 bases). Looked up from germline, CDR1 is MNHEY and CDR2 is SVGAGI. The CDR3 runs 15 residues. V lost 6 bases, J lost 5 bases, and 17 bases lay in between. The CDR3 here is CASRLIGTFDNEQFF. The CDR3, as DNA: TGTGCCAGCAGACTCATCGGGACTTTCGACAATGAGCAGTTCTTC.

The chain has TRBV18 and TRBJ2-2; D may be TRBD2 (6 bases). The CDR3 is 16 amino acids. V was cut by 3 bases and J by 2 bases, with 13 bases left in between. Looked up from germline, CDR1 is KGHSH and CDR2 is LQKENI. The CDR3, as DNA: TGTGCCAGCTCACCGGACGGGGGAGTAAACACCGGGGAGCTGTTTTTT. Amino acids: CASSPDGGVNTGELFF.

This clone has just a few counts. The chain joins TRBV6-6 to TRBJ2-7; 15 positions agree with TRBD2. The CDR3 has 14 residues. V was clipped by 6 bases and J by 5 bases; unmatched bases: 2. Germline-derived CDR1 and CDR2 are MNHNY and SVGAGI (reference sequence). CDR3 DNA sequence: TGTGCCAGCAGCAGGACTAGCGGGGGGGACGAGCAGTACTTC. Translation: CASSRTSGGDEQYF.

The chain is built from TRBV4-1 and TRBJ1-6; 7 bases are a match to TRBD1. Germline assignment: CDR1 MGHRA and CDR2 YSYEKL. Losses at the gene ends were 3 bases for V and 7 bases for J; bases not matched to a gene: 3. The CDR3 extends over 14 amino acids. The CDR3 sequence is CASSQLDRNSPLHF. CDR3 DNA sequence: TGCGCCAGCAGCCAGTTGGACAGGAATTCACCCCTCCACTTT.

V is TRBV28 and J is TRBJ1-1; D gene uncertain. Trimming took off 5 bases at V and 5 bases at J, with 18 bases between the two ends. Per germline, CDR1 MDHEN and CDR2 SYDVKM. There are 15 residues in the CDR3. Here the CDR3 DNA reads TGTGCCAGCAGTCCCCCCGGCGTCGGGGTGACTGAAGCTTTCTTT. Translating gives CASSPPGVGVTEAFF.

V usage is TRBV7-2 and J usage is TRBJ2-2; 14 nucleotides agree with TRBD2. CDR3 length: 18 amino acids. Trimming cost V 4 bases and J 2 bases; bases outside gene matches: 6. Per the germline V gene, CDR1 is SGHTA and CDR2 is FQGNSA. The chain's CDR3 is CASSSGTSGGPNTGELFF. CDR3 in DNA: TGTGCCAGCAGCTCGGGGACTAGCGGGGGCCCTAACACCGGGGAGCTGTTTTTT.

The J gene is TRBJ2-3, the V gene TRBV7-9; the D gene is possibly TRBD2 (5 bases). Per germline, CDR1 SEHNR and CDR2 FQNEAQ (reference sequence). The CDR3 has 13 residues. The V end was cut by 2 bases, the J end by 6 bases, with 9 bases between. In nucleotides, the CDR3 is TGTGCCAGCAGCTTAAAGGGCGGGGATACGCAGTATTTT. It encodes CASSLKGGDTQYF.

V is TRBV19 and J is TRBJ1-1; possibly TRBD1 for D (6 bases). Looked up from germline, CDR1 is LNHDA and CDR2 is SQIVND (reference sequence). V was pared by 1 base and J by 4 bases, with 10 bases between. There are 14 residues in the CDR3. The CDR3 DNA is TGTGCCAGTAGTATAGCGGGGGGCCGCACTGAAGCTTTCTTT. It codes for CASSIAGGRTEAFF.